The 7 T cell receptor beta chains given below trace back to one sample, sequenced in a study of T cell responses to AZD1222 COVID-19 vaccine (dated by TCRdb to the early 2020s). The method behind the library was the immunoSEQ multiplex PCR assay. TCRdb re-hosts the immuneACCESS table, in-frame sequences only. Its copies lack some clones; in the studies checked, an unresolved V gene accounts for under half of them, and the cause for the rest is not known. This sample gives roughly 150,000 clones in total; 87% of them show up just once. The ten largest clones add up to around 1.1% of the sample. Per the publication, the time point label means: about 28 days (+/-7) after the second vaccine dose. The sequenced sample was peripheral blood, obtained 28 days after the second AZD1222 dose. Every receptor here comes from an adult who received the AZD1222 COVID-19 vaccine.

V usage is TRBV18 and J usage is TRBJ2-3; TRBD2 might be the D (5 bases). This CDR3 comprises 15 residues. Deletions cut 3 bases from V and 5 bases from J, with 15 bases between. Germline-derived CDR1 and CDR2 are KGHSH and LQKENI. The CDR3 sequence is CASSPEASGVDTQYF. Written as DNA, the CDR3 is TGTGCCAGCTCACCGGAGGCCTCCGGTGTAGATACGCAGTATTTT.

The rearrangement links TRBV18 to TRBJ2-7; D not resolved. V lost 3 bases to trimming and J lost 0 bases, with 9 bases between them. Germline lookup yields CDR1 KGHSH and CDR2 LQKENI. This CDR3 contains 14 residues. CDR3 in amino acids: CASSPSNPSYEQYF. The CDR3 DNA reads as TGTGCCAGCTCACCCTCCAATCCCTCCTACGAGCAGTACTTC.

This chain connects TRBV2 to TRBJ1-1, with D possibly matching TRBD1 (6 bases). The CDR3 has 14 residues. Per germline, CDR1 SNHLY and CDR2 FYNNEI. V was clipped by 5 bases and J by 5 bases, with 15 bases between them. The CDR3 nucleotides are TGTGCCAGCAGTACTACACTTCAGGGGACTGAAGCTTTCTTT. As protein: CASSTTLQGTEAFF.

The chain joins TRBV11-2 to TRBJ1-4; no definite D call. The CDR3 extends over 14 amino acids. V lost 3 bases, J lost 7 bases, and 12 bases lay in between. Germline-derived CDR1 and CDR2 are SGHAT and FQNNGV. The CDR3 DNA reads TGTGCCAGCAGCTTGGAGTGGTCGCGTGAAAAACTGTTTTTT. Amino acid sequence: CASSLEWSREKLFF.

The rearrangement links TRBV10-3 to TRBJ2-5; D gene unclear. V shed 0 bases and J shed 7 bases, with 12 bases lying between them. Germline loops: CDR1 ENHRY, CDR2 SYGVKD. This CDR3 spans 14 amino acids. The CDR3: CAISESTGRGTQYF. Written as DNA, the CDR3 is TGTGCCATCAGTGAGTCAACCGGGCGAGGGACCCAGTACTTC.

The chain uses TRBV3-1 (or the pseudogene TRBV3-2) and TRBJ1-4; TRBD1 might be the D (6 bases). This CDR3 region has 16 residues. Trimming left V 3 bases short and J 7 bases short, with 18 bases between. Germline CDR1 and CDR2: LGHDT and YNNKEL (reference sequence). The CDR3 here is CASSQARWRGGEKLFF. CDR3 nucleotides: TGTGCCAGCAGCCAGGCCCGGTGGAGGGGGGGTGAAAAACTGTTTTTT.

CDR3 DNA sequence: TGTGCCAGCAGCCAAGATGCAGGGCCTAGCTATGGCTACACCTTC. This codes for CASSQDAGPSYGYTF. V and J are TRBV14 and TRBJ1-2; perhaps TRBD1 as D (5 bases). The length of the CDR3 is 15 residues. Trimming took 0 bases from V and 4 from J, leaving 12 bases between them. CDR1 is SGHDN and CDR2 is FVKESK in the germline V gene.